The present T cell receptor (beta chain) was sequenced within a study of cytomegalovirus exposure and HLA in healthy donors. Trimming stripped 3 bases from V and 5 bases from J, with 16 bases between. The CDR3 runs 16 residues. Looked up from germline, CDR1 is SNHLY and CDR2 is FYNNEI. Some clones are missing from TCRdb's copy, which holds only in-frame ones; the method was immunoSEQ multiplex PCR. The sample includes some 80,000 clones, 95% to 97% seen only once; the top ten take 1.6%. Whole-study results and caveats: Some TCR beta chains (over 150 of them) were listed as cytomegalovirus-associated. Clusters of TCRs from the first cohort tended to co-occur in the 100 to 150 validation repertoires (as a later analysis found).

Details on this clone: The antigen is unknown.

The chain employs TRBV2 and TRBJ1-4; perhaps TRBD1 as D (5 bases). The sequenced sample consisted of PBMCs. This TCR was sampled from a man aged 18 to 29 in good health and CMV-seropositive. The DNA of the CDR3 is TGTGCCAGCAGTGACAGCAGGCCCTGGGGCAATGAAAAACTGTTTTTT. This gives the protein CASSDSRPWGNEKLFF.